The 29 T cell receptor beta chains in this list originate from one sample, sequenced in a study of long-term antiretroviral therapy in people with HIV. Survey level was the resolution at which the v3.0 immunoSEQ assay ran. Measured with immunoSEQ multiplex PCR; TCRdb has only the in-frame clones, and not every one. The repertoire has 25,000 to 35,000 clones, around 80% of them found once; the top ten carry roughly 8%. Sequenced here: unsorted PBMCs, sampled 3.1 years after starting antiretroviral therapy. These receptors were taken from a woman aged 50 to 60 with HIV.

The chain recombines TRBV11-2 with TRBJ1-1; no firm D call. This CDR3 comprises 12 residues. Trimming stripped 5 bases from V and 7 bases from J, with 11 bases between. Germline CDR1 is SGHAT and CDR2 is FQNNGV. The CDR3 DNA reads as TGTGCCAGCAGCCCCGGGATCCTTGAAGCTTTCTTT. It is translated as CASSPGILEAFF.

Concerning this clone itself: Different DNA sequences within this sample yield the same CDR3. The chain is built from TRBV19 and TRBJ2-2; 8 nucleotides align to TRBD2. This CDR3 spans 15 amino acids. The V gene's germline CDR1 is LNHDA and CDR2 SQIVND (reference sequence). V lost 3 bases and J lost 4; bases outside the gene matches: 4. CDR3 coding DNA: TGTGCCAGTAGTATTGGGCTAGCGGGCACCGGGGAGCTGTTTTTT. It is translated as CASSIGLAGTGELFF.

The chain carries TRBV5-1 and TRBJ1-1; 9 positions match TRBD1. This CDR3 has 16 residues. Germline V gene data show CDR1 as SGHRS and CDR2 as YFSETQ. V shed 2 bases, J shed 5 bases, and the junction held 10 bases outside the gene matches. DNA for the CDR3: TGCGCCAGCAGCTTTTCTTGGCCCGGACAGGGGACTGAAGCTTTCTTT. It translates to CASSFSWPGQGTEAFF.

The chain recombines TRBV7-9 with TRBJ2-7, with D uncertain. CDR1 SEHNR and CDR2 FQNEAQ come from the germline V gene (reference sequence). This CDR3 has 13 amino acids. Trimming removed 1 base from V and 6 bases from J, with 10 bases in between. CDR3 nucleotide sequence: TGTGCCAGCAGCTTAGACGTGGGCGGCGAGCAGTACTTC. Translation: CASSLDVGGEQYF.

The chain recombines TRBV4-1 with TRBJ2-2; possible D gene TRBD2, 5 bases. V was pared by 0 bases and J by 6 bases, with 11 bases between. The CDR3 length is 15 residues. Germline V gives CDR1 MGHRA, CDR2 YSYEKL. Here the CDR3 reads CASSQDISGPGELFF. The CDR3 DNA is TGCGCCAGCAGCCAAGATATCAGCGGTCCCGGGGAGCTGTTTTTT.

V usage is TRBV6-5 and J usage is TRBJ1-1, with D tentatively TRBD1 (5 bases). Germline CDR1 is MNHEY and CDR2 is SVGAGI. The CDR3 spans 16 residues. V was trimmed by 4 bases and J by 1 base, leaving 16 bases between them. This chain's CDR3 is CASSSRTGTRNTEAFF. The CDR3 DNA is TGTGCCAGCAGTTCACGAACCGGGACCAGGAACACTGAAGCTTTCTTT.

The chain employs TRBV20-1 and TRBJ2-1, with D unresolved. The CDR3 is 11 amino acids. Germline V gives CDR1 DFQATT, CDR2 SNEGSKA (reference sequence). Trimming removed 0 bases at V and 10 bases at J, with 7 bases between. DNA for the CDR3: TGCAGTGCTAGAGATTTTTTCGAGCAGTTCTTC. This gives the protein CSARDFFEQFF.

This chain connects TRBV18 to TRBJ1-1; no clear D gene. The CDR3 totals 13 residues. V gave up 2 bases and J gave up 10 bases, with 14 bases separating them. In germline, CDR1 is KGHSH, CDR2 LQKENI. The CDR3 reads CASSPAVGFGAFF. The DNA for the CDR3 is TGTGCCAGCTCACCAGCGGTAGGCTTCGGAGCTTTCTTT.

This clone appeared a single time. The chain uses TRBV4-1 and TRBJ1-1; D gene uncertain. With 1 base removed from V and 5 bases from J, the gap between germline ends came to 11 bases. The germline V gene has CDR1 MGHRA and CDR2 YSYEKL. The CDR3 totals 14 residues. The CDR3 DNA reads TGCGCCAGCAGCCAAGTAGGATCGGGGACTGAAGCTTTCTTT. It yields the protein CASSQVGSGTEAFF.

J is TRBJ2-2 and V is TRBV4-1; the match to TRBD2 covers 10 bases. Per germline, CDR1 MGHRA and CDR2 YSYEKL. This CDR3 is built from 17 residues. The ends lost 5 bases at V and 1 base at J; junction bases unmatched: 7. CDR3 protein: CASSRTSGAQNTGELFF. The CDR3 DNA reads as TGCGCCAGCAGCAGAACTAGCGGGGCCCAGAACACCGGGGAGCTGTTTTTT.

The chain links TRBV12-5 to TRBJ2-2; 11 bases agree with TRBD2. Germline values: CDR1 LGHNT, CDR2 FRNRAP. CDR3 size: 17 residues. V dropped 0 bases and J dropped 3; count of bases not matched to a gene: 3. The CDR3 sequence: CASGLVLAGAHTGELFF. CDR3 sequence (DNA): TGTGCTAGTGGTTTGGTACTAGCGGGGGCCCACACCGGGGAGCTGTTTTTT.

The chain recombines TRBV4-1 with TRBJ2-5; tentatively, D is TRBD2 (7 bases). The CDR3 runs to 13 residues. V was pared by 4 bases and J by 4 bases, with 10 bases between. Germline-derived CDR1 and CDR2 are MGHRA and YSYEKL. CDR3 loop: CASSRGGPETQYF. CDR3 in DNA: TGCGCCAGCAGCCGGGGGGGCCCAGAGACCCAGTACTTC.

The count of this clone is one. The gene calls are TRBV7-8 and TRBJ2-5; D uncertain. Trimming shortened V by 0 bases and J by 5 bases, and 16 bases separated the two germline ends. The germline V gene encodes CDR1 SGHVS and CDR2 FQNEAQ. The CDR3 loop spans 16 amino acids. The CDR3 DNA follows: TGTGCCAGCAGCTTAGCGCTCGGACCATCGGTGGAGACCCAGTACTTC. Amino acids: CASSLALGPSVETQYF.

This clone appeared a single time. The chain couples TRBV9 to TRBJ2-3, with unresolved D. The germline V gene has CDR1 SGDLS and CDR2 YYNGEE. The CDR3 consists of 14 residues. Between the trimmed V and J ends, which lost 0 bases and 2 bases, there was a span of 7 bases. In nucleotides, the CDR3 is TGTGCCAGCAGCGTAGAAGCGTACACAGATACGCAGTATTTT. Protein: CASSVEAYTDTQYF.

In this sample, this clone turned up once. CDR3 bases: TGTGCCAGCAGTTACCGCCGTGATGAAAAACTGTTTTTT. Its protein product is CASSYRRDEKLFF. The V gene is TRBV6-6, the J gene TRBJ1-4; no clear D gene. The ends were cut back, 2 bases at V and 6 bases at J, with 7 bases in the middle. This CDR3 comprises 13 residues. In germline, CDR1 is MNHNY, CDR2 SVGAGI (reference sequence).

The rearrangement joins TRBV7-9 to TRBJ1-1; a possible D gene is TRBD1 (5 bases). The V end was cut by 4 bases, the J end by 11 bases, with 11 bases between. This CDR3 contains 11 residues. Germline values: CDR1 SEHNR, CDR2 FQNEAQ (reference sequence). Here the CDR3 reads CASSSQERAFF. In DNA form, the CDR3 reads TGTGCCAGCAGCTCACAGGAACGGGCTTTCTTT.

The chain uses TRBV6-6 and TRBJ1-1, with 12 positions matching TRBD1. After removal of 4 bases from V and 8 bases from J, the junction contained 5 bases not matched to a gene. Per germline, CDR1 MNHNY and CDR2 SVGAGI (reference sequence). The CDR3 contains 14 residues. For the CDR3, the DNA is TGTGCCAGCAGTTCCGGGACAGGGGGCGACGAAGCTTTCTTT. Amino acid sequence: CASSSGTGGDEAFF.

CDR3: CASSQDSQRGDEQYF. The DNA of the CDR3 is TGTGCCAGCAGCCAAGATAGCCAGCGGGGGGACGAGCAGTACTTC. This chain links TRBV4-2 with TRBJ2-7, with 9 bases lining up with TRBD2. Germline assignment: CDR1 LGHNA and CDR2 YNFKEQ. Trimming cost V 0 bases and J 5 bases; bases outside gene matches: 5. The CDR3 loop spans 15 amino acids.

The chain couples TRBV5-1 to TRBJ1-2; D is uncertain. V lost 0 bases to trimming and J lost 8 bases, with 8 bases between them. Germline assignment: CDR1 SGHRS and CDR2 YFSETQ. This CDR3 is built from 12 residues. In nucleotides, the CDR3 is TGCGCCAGCAGCTTGGACGGGAAAGGCTACACCTTC. As protein: CASSLDGKGYTF.

J is TRBJ1-4 and V is TRBV6-5, with D tentatively TRBD1 (6 bases). CDR3 length: 15 residues. V lost 2 bases and J lost 6, with 13 bases in between. The germline gives CDR1 MNHEY, CDR2 SVGAGI. CDR3 DNA: TGTGCCAGCAGTTACGGAGGGGGAACGGATGAAAAACTGTTTTTT. This translates into CASSYGGGTDEKLFF.

This clone was picked up one time. CDR3 region: CASSLEVWTGNYNEQFF. As DNA, the CDR3 is TGTGCCAGCAGCTTAGAGGTCTGGACAGGGAATTACAATGAGCAGTTCTTC. The rearrangement links TRBV7-9 to TRBJ2-1; 8 bases map to TRBD1. This CDR3 is built from 17 residues. V gave up 1 base and J gave up 4 bases; unmatched junction bases: 9. CDR1 is SEHNR and CDR2 is FQNEAQ in the germline V gene (reference sequence).

The chain joins TRBV4-2 to TRBJ1-6; D unclear. V lost 0 bases, J lost 6 bases, and 9 bases lay in between. The CDR3 runs to 15 residues. Germline CDR1 and CDR2: LGHNA and YNFKEQ. CDR3 residues: CASSQDLGGNSPLHF. The CDR3 region has the DNA TGTGCCAGCAGCCAAGATTTGGGCGGTAATTCACCCCTCCACTTT.

This clone was detected only a few times. The rearrangement uses TRBV5-1 and TRBJ2-1; tentatively, D is TRBD1 (6 bases). The V gene lost 3 bases and the J gene lost 7 bases, with 14 bases spanning the gap. CDR3 size: 14 residues. Germline CDR1 is SGHRS and CDR2 is YFSETQ. In DNA form, the CDR3 reads TGCGCCAGCAGCTCTTCTTGGGGGCAGAATGAGCAGTTCTTC. The encoded protein is CASSSSWGQNEQFF.

The rearrangement uses TRBV5-1 and TRBJ2-6; D call uncertain. The V and J ends lost 0 bases and 2 bases respectively, with 6 bases between them. Germline CDR1 reads SGHRS; CDR2 reads YFSETQ. This CDR3 is 15 amino acids long. The CDR3 DNA sequence: TGCGCCAGCAGCTTGGGAGGAGCTGGGGCCAACGTCCTGACTTTC. Its translation is CASSLGGAGANVLTF.

In DNA, the CDR3 is TGTGCCAGCAGCTCCCGAAGGGGCTCGTCTTCACCCCTCCACTTT. It is translated as CASSSRRGSSSPLHF. V usage is TRBV13 and J usage is TRBJ1-6; D might be TRBD1 (5 bases). The CDR3 is 15 amino acids. Trimming removed 4 bases from V and 9 bases from J, with 16 bases in between. Germline assignment: CDR1 PRHDT and CDR2 FYEKMQ (reference sequence).

The chain joins TRBV21-1 to TRBJ2-5; the D segment call TRBD2 is taken from the table without a DNA check. TRBV21-1 is reported as a pseudogene. This CDR3 is 13 amino acids long. CDR3 residues: CASNSGEQETQYF. CDR3 in DNA: TGTGCCAGCAACTCGGGGGAACAAGAGACCCAGTACTTC.

The J gene is TRBJ2-7, the V gene TRBV9; 9 bases map to TRBD2. From germline, CDR1 is SGDLS and CDR2 YYNGEE. The CDR3 extends over 16 amino acids. With V trimmed by 3 bases and J by 4 bases, 11 bases remained unmatched. The CDR3 coding sequence is TGTGCCAGCAGCGGGTTGGGGTCCAGCGGGGGGTACGAGCAGTACTTC. Translated: CASSGLGSSGGYEQYF.

This chain connects TRBV5-1 to TRBJ2-1; possibly TRBD2 for D (5 bases). Trimming pared 0 bases from V and 5 bases from J, leaving 9 bases between. The CDR3 loop spans 14 amino acids. Germline V gene sequence: CDR1 SGHRS, CDR2 YFSETQ. The CDR3 sequence is CASSLEYGDNEQFF. The CDR3 DNA reads TGCGCCAGCAGCTTGGAGTACGGGGACAATGAGCAGTTCTTC. The complete variable domain, with remaining parts taken from reference TRBV5-1 and TRBJ2-1, reads KAGVTQTPRYLIKTRGQQVTLSCSPISGHRSVSWYQQTPGQGLQFLFEYFSETQRNKGNFPGRFSGRQFSNSRSEMNVSTLELGDSALYLCASSLEYGDNEQFFGPGTRLTVL.

The chain joins TRBV6-5 to TRBJ2-2, with 9 bases that match TRBD1. The CDR3 runs 14 residues. The ends lost 6 bases at V and 5 bases at J; junction bases unmatched: 4. Germline CDR1 reads MNHEY; CDR2 reads SVGAGI. This CDR3 reads CASRRDRETGELFF. DNA for the CDR3: TGTGCCAGCAGACGGGACAGGGAAACCGGGGAGCTGTTTTTT.